These 6 T cell receptor beta chains originate from one sample sequenced in a study of CD8+ T cells in alopecia areata (dated by TCRdb to between 2017 and 2018). The library was built by means of the immunoSEQ multiplex PCR assay. RNA was extracted from all samples and reverse transcribed into cDNA as template for TCR sequencing. TCRdb retrieved this table from immuneACCESS and kept in-frame rearrangements only. Not all clones are present; in checked studies, unresolved V genes account for under half, and no reason is known for the remainder. For this sample there are 200,000 to 250,000 clones; less than 65% appear just once. The top ten clonotypes cover more than 3.5% of the sample. The sample's time point label, in plain terms: approximately 4 weeks on oral tofacitinib. Per the publication, the treatment or condition label means: oral pan-JAK inhibitor, 5-10 mg twice daily. The input for sequencing was CD4+ T cells sorted from blood, taken at week 4, from a patient treated with tofacitinib. The receptor set was obtained from a human donor with alopecia areata.

This chain links TRBV9 with TRBJ1-2; possible D gene TRBD1, 5 bases. Per the germline V gene, CDR1 is SGDLS and CDR2 is YYNGEE. V was pared by 4 bases and J by 1 base, with 17 bases between. The CDR3 runs to 16 residues. In DNA, the CDR3 is TGTGCCAGCAGCACGGGACGGGGTCCCTTTAACTATGGCTACACCTTC. This translates into CASSTGRGPFNYGYTF.

The gene calls are TRBV5-1 and TRBJ1-1; maybe TRBD1 (6 bases). This CDR3 is 16 amino acids long. Trimming shortened V by 3 bases and J by 6 bases, and 21 bases separated the two germline ends. Germline CDR1 and CDR2: SGHRS and YFSETQ. The CDR3 DNA reads as TGCGCCAGCAGCTCGAAATTGGGACAACGTATAGCTGAAGCTTTCTTT. This sequence encodes CASSSKLGQRIAEAFF.

The rearrangement uses TRBV10-3 and TRBJ1-5, with a tentative D call TRBD1 (5 bases). The CDR3 has 14 residues. Per germline, CDR1 ENHRY and CDR2 SYGVKD. V was cut by 4 bases and J by 9 bases, with 16 bases left in between. CDR3 sequence (DNA): TGTGCCATCAGTGGGACGGCCGAGGGGCGGCCCCAGCATTTT. It yields the protein CAISGTAEGRPQHF.

The chain carries TRBV7-9 and TRBJ1-3, with D maybe TRBD1 (6 bases). With 1 base removed from V and 1 base from J, the gap between germline ends came to 8 bases. The CDR3 is made up of 15 amino acids. CDR1 is SEHNR, CDR2 FQNEAQ, per germline (reference sequence). This CDR3 reads CASSLVTGSGNTIYF. The CDR3 bases are TGTGCCAGCAGCTTAGTTACAGGGTCTGGAAACACCATATATTTT. Combining the CDR3 with reference TRBV7-9 and TRBJ1-3 gives the whole variable domain DTGVSQNPRHKITKRGQNVTFRCDPISEHNRLYWYRQTLGQGPEFLTYFQNEAQLEKSRLLSDRFSAERPKGSFSTLEIQRTEQGDSAMYLCASSLVTGSGNTIYFGEGSWLTVV.

The chain has TRBV30 and TRBJ2-7; a possible D gene is TRBD1 (6 bases). The CDR3 spans 14 residues. The germline gives CDR1 GTSNPN, CDR2 SVGIG (reference sequence). V was cut by 0 bases and J by 3 bases, with 12 bases left in between. DNA for the CDR3: TGTGCCTGGAGTGTACCAGGCAGGGGCTACGAGCAGTACTTC. This sequence encodes CAWSVPGRGYEQYF.

V usage is TRBV5-1 and J usage is TRBJ2-5; 7 bases match TRBD1. Germline assignment: CDR1 SGHRS and CDR2 YFSETQ. The length of the CDR3 is 16 residues. J gave up 1 base and V 0 bases, and 6 bases lay outside the gene matches. As DNA, the CDR3 is TGCGCCAGCAGCTTGGCCGCCGGGACAGCCCAAGAGACCCAGTACTTC. This codes for CASSLAAGTAQETQYF.